This is a list of T cell receptor beta chains from one sample in a study of cytomegalovirus exposure and HLA in healthy donors. Repertoires were generated with immunoSEQ multiplex PCR, while TCRdb's copy carries only in-frame clones and drops some. The sample includes about 79,000 clones, 80% to 95% of them seen just once. Material for sequencing was PBMCs. Receptors were obtained from a woman aged 25 to 39 in good health and CMV-seronegative. Each CDR3 is given with its conserved first and last residue. Fields, in order: J gene, V gene, CDR3 protein.

TRBJ2-1	TRBV7-9	CASSLISQGGDEQFF
TRBJ2-5	TRBV7-2	CASSLNRRQETQYF
TRBJ2-4	TRBV4-1	CASSQEGGVSKNIQYF
TRBJ2-5	TRBV9	CASSTGLAGSETQYF
TRBJ1-2	TRBV5-1	CASSLRQGARYGYTF
TRBJ2-5	TRBV5-5	CASSLILGETQYF
TRBJ1-5	TRBV28	CASSLTGSGLQPQHF
TRBJ1-1	TRBV5-1	CASSLLGGGTEAFF
TRBJ2-7	TRBV14	CASSQWGRAVEQYF
TRBJ2-1	TRBV5-1	CASREGTGEQFF
TRBJ1-1	TRBV29-1	CSVAGTENTEAFF
TRBJ1-2	TRBV15	CATMKGFGNGEGYTF
TRBJ2-2	TRBV7-6	CASSKAGGNTGELFF
TRBJ2-7	TRBV5-1	CASSTGGQGAYEQYF
TRBJ2-2	TRBV7-2	CASSSQTSSGLANTGELFF
TRBJ1-1	TRBV5-5	CASSLRTLGEAFF
TRBJ2-2	TRBV5-1	CASSLLGRVTGELFF
TRBJ1-2	TRBV28	CASSSPGLGNQNYGYTF
TRBJ2-6	TRBV29-1	CSALSGANVLTF
TRBJ2-1	TRBV5-4	CASSSKTSGRYNEQFF
TRBJ1-2	TRBV6-6	CASSLLGQGDGYTF
TRBJ1-3	TRBV28	CASTTRGPTPLGDTIYF
TRBJ1-2	TRBV7-8	CASSARDRGQPLAYGYTF
TRBJ2-1	TRBV6-4	CASSSRDSSYNEQFF
TRBJ1-1	TRBV5-1	CASSLSGTGNTEAFF
TRBJ2-3	TRBV5-1	CASSLWERTSGAPSRTDTQYF
TRBJ2-1	TRBV5-1	CASSLDRGEQFF
TRBJ1-1	TRBV29-1	CSGDRGNTEAFF
TRBJ2-7	TRBV7-2	CASSTDRGLSYEQYF
TRBJ2-5	TRBV9	CASSREPKMETQYF
TRBJ1-4	TRBV9	CASSEQGTNEKLFF